This T cell receptor beta chain was sequenced for a study of OX40 agonist ivuxolimab in advanced cancers. Background on the study: Checkpoint inhibitors had been given previously to under 50% of patients.

This CDR3 contains 11 residues. V lost 8 bases and J 2 bases, leaving 8 bases between the germline ends. Using immunoSEQ multiplex PCR, the repertoire was profiled, and TCRdb retains in-frame clones only, with some absent. The sample lists 65,000 to 80,000 clones; about 90% were seen once. Sequenced here: CD4+ or CD8+ T cells sorted from blood, sampled in a trial of the OX40 agonist ivuxolimab. This receptor was identified in an adult with an advanced solid tumor such as melanoma, head and neck, liver or kidney cancer. The chain uses TRBV5-3 and TRBJ2-7, with D hard to call. TRBV5-3 is assigned to the ORF class and has an uncertain function. Here the CDR3 reads CASSLAYEQYF. The CDR3, as DNA: TGTGCCAGCAGTTTAGCCTACGAGCAGTACTTC.